This TCR beta chain was identified during a study of patients and donors after allogeneic stem cell transplantation. V lost 4 bases, J lost 4 bases, and 20 bases lay in between. This CDR3 has 17 residues. Germline CDR1 and CDR2: LGHNA and YSLEER. TCRdb reprocessed the RT-PCR reads via MiXCR and lists one record per CDR3 protein. The sample holds about a million distinct CDR3 sequences, under 20% seen once. The table lists this clonotype with a few counts. This TCR came from a human donor who was either an allogeneic HSCT recipient or a stem cell or donor lymphocyte infusion donor (not recorded which). It is not recorded whose cells these are; they may come from a transplant donor. The chain carries TRBV4-3 and TRBJ2-1, with D perhaps TRBD1 (6 bases). Sequencing was performed on blood, either unsorted or a sorted T cell fraction (not recorded which). This chain's CDR3 is CASSRSYRQGPYNEQFF. The CDR3 DNA sequence: TGCGCCAGCAGCCGCTCCTATCGGCAGGGGCCTTACAATGAGCAGTTCTTC.